This TCR beta chain was identified during a study of blood T cell repertoires in COVID-19. Study-level information: Some COVID-19 samples were acute and others convalescent; all came from the United States, Italy and Spain. Sources were T cells, B-cell-depleted T cells, or PBMCs; the material itself was cDNA or gDNA.

Original methodology: How many nucleated cells were present was estimated from reference gene primer amplification. Assay: immunoSEQ multiplex PCR; the TCRdb copy retains only in-frame clones and omits some. D and trimming come from the DNA, and the V and J calls and clone size come from that table. The sample shows approximately 150,000 clones, approximately 89% of them seen only once. Per germline, CDR1 SNHLY and CDR2 FYNNEI. The CDR3 length is 14 residues. On this clone: One end of the junction is discordant with germline, which a read error may explain. Different DNA sequences within this sample yield the same CDR3.

Sequences were obtained from peripheral blood. The sequence was collected from a human donor in a cohort sampled during active COVID-19. The gene calls are TRBV2 and TRBJ1-4; 8 nucleotides agree with TRBD1. CDR3 residues: CASTQTGVYEKLFF. The CDR3 DNA reads as TGTGCTAGCACTCAGACAGGGGTTTATGAAAAACTGTTTTTT.